This T cell receptor beta chain stems from a study of blood T cells in healthy people across ages. Points from the study as a whole: Naive and antigen-experienced cells could not be conclusively compared, given unsorted PBMCs.

It was with a sample-barcoded 5' primer and a J-beta primer mix that a second PCR of roughly 7 to 12 cycles was run. Through a template-switch adaptor with 12 random nucleotides, each cDNA molecule received a tag. Paired-end reads containing CDR3 totaled no fewer than 2.5 million for each sample. In TCRdb, the 5' RACE reads were re-called with MiXCR into one record per CDR3 protein. The sample consists of 600,000 to 800,000 distinct CDR3 sequences, around 21% of them appearing once. The V and J ends lost 4 bases and 0 bases respectively, with 16 bases between them. Germline loops: CDR1 MGHRA, CDR2 YSYEKL. CDR3 length equals 17 residues. Total RNA, at least 5 micrograms per sample, was extracted from PBMCs. This clonotype was counted between two and nine times. The antigen is not known.

The sample taken for sequencing was blood. The V call is TRBV4-1, the J call TRBJ2-4; either TRBD1 or TRBD2 may fit D (5 bases each). The TCR sequence derives from a man between 65 and 85 years old in good health. The CDR3 is CASSPLGGQIAKNIQYF. The CDR3, as DNA: TGCGCCAGCAGCCCACTTGGGGGTCAGATAGCCAAAAACATTCAGTACTTC.